This T cell receptor beta chain was obtained from a study of shared clonotypes between healthy human individuals. Study-wide background: Contributing individuals were a couple of females and three males aged 18 to 49. Overall study results and limits: Clonotypes not shared had lower generation probabilities than those common to all four donors. Naive subsets typically showed greater estimated richness than memory subsets.

Execution of the assay was at deep level. TCRdb keeps only in-frame clones here, not all; method: immunoSEQ multiplex PCR. The table lists roughly 1,500,000 clones, 98% of them singletons. The CDR3 extends over 15 amino acids. V lost 6 bases, J lost 4 bases, and 5 bases stayed unmatched. CDR1 is MNHEY and CDR2 is SVGAGI in the germline V gene. Note on this clone: No antigen is known for it.

The specimen sequenced was naive CD4+ T cells sorted from blood. This sample's subset: CD45RA+ positively selected. The receptor comes from a man under 40 in good health. V is TRBV6-5 and J is TRBJ2-6; TRBD1 agrees at 8 bases. The CDR3 region has the DNA TGTGCCAGCAGACGGACAGGGCCCGGGGCCAACGTCCTGACTTTC. This encodes CASRRTGPGANVLTF.